The clone carrying this T cell receptor beta chain was observed a handful of times. Its antigen is unknown. These data are taken from a study of Graves' ophthalmopathy and Graves' hyperthyroidism. Germline CDR1 is LNHDA and CDR2 is SQIVND (reference sequence). CDR3 length equals 14 residues. Unmatched junction bases numbered 5, after V lost 4 bases and J lost 3 bases. Other autoimmune diseases, uncontrolled infections, pregnancy or lactation ruled patients out of participation. Amplified TCR beta CDR3 regions were obtained using RNA transcripts as template. An opening RT-PCR round employed HTBI primers and preceded a second-round multiplex PCR. Via MiXCR, TCRdb re-called the multiplex PCR reads, giving one row per CDR3 protein. The data hold 450,000 to 600,000 distinct CDR3 sequences, with 39% observed a single time. Study-wide findings and caveats: Blood also held most thyroid clonotypes expanded above 0.001 frequency.

This sequence was found in an adult man with Graves' hyperthyroidism. The V call is TRBV19, the J call TRBJ2-7, with TRBD1 identical over 8 bases. Sequencing was done on a sample of peripheral blood or thyroid tissue (not recorded which). The CDR3 here is CASSTGQVIYEQYF. For the CDR3, the DNA is TGTGCCAGTAGTACGGGACAGGTGATCTACGAGCAGTACTTC.